The clone carrying this T cell receptor beta chain was seen only once. Its antigen is undetermined. The sample's time point: week 35, safety follow-up. Vaccination used 300 ug of mutant IDH1 20-mer peptide per dose, with topical imiquimod. The entry originates in a study of a mutant IDH1 vaccine in newly diagnosed glioma. In the study overall: Patients began vaccination 4-6 weeks after radiotherapy alone, or with temozolomide cycles. Treated individuals were roughly 62% male and approximately 40% female, averaging about 37 years of age. Study-wide results and limits: A vaccine-induced immune response developed in about 94% of the patients.

TCRdb keeps only in-frame clones here, not all; method: immunoSEQ multiplex PCR. The data contain about 41,000 clones, around 91% of them singletons. Germline-derived CDR1 and CDR2 are SNHLY and FYNNEI. Trimming cost V 2 bases and J 6 bases; bases outside gene matches: 2. The CDR3 runs 13 residues. V gene TRBV2 combines with J gene TRBJ1-2; 8 bases are a match to TRBD1. Source: PBMCs, taken from a glioma patient whose treatment included an IDH1 peptide vaccine. The clonotype originates from a man in his forties with glioma. The CDR3 protein is CASSESQGDGYTF. CDR3 coding DNA: TGTGCCAGCAGTGAATCACAGGGGGATGGCTACACCTTC.